These 6 T cell receptor beta chains share one sample of origin, sequenced in a study of T cell repertoires in aging, cancer and after chemotherapy. Peripheral blood genomic DNA, not sorted cells or RNA, was the template. Multiplex touch-down PCR with TRB-A/B primers amplified rearranged V-D-J TRB sequences. Each CDR3 protein is one row after TCRdb ran MiXCR on the multiplex PCR reads. The sample has several thousand distinct CDR3 sequences; around 29% are singletons. The sequenced material came from blood. These receptors originate from a human donor with a blood cancer. The donor label of this sample is uncertain.

In this sample, this clonotype turned up a few times. This chain's CDR3 is CATSDPRQKDSNQPQHF. The CDR3 DNA follows: TGTGCCACCAGTGATCCTCGACAGAAGGATAGCAATCAGCCCCAGCATTTT. The rearrangement joins TRBV24-1 to TRBJ1-5; D is possibly TRBD1 (5 bases). Germline CDR1 reads KGHDR; CDR2 reads SFDVKD. V was shortened by 3 bases and J by 0 bases, with 14 bases between the two germline ends. CDR3 length equals 17 residues.

This clonotype was found a few times. The chain combines TRBV6-1 with TRBJ1-6; 9 bases line up with TRBD1. Trimming cost V 6 bases and J 8 bases; bases outside gene matches: 8. There are 15 residues in the CDR3. The germline CDR1 and CDR2 sequences are MNHNS and SASEGT. CDR3 sequence: CASSRTGAGDSPLHF. CDR3 bases: TGTGCCAGCAGCCGGACAGGGGCCGGGGATTCACCCCTCCACTTT.

This clonotype was detected once. With a much larger clone just one base away, this may be a read error. J is TRBJ1-6 and V is TRBV5-4, with a tentative D call TRBD1 (5 bases). The germline V gene has CDR1 SGHNT and CDR2 YYREEE (reference sequence). The CDR3 contains 14 residues. The CDR3: CASSLSRDVSPPHF. CDR3 sequence (DNA): TGTGCCAGCAGCTTGTCCAGGGACGTCTCACCCCCCCACTTT.

The chain has TRBV20-1 and TRBJ2-7, with TRBD2 matching 7 bases. V gave up 3 bases and J gave up 4 bases; unmatched junction bases: 9. From germline, CDR1 is DFQATT and CDR2 SNEGSKA (reference sequence). There are 14 residues in the CDR3. CDR3 region: CSARGWRELYEQYF. In DNA, the CDR3 is TGCAGTGCTAGGGGTTGGCGGGAGTTATACGAGCAGTACTTC.

J is TRBJ2-7 and V is TRBV15; TRBD1 is a possible D gene (6 bases). Trimming pared 4 bases from V and 2 bases from J, leaving 15 bases between. CDR1 LNHNV and CDR2 YYDKDF come from the germline V gene (reference sequence). The CDR3 covers 15 residues. The CDR3 nucleotides read TGTGCCACCAGCACACCCGGGACACCAACCTACGAGCAGTACTTC. It encodes CATSTPGTPTYEQYF.

This rearrangement joins TRBV12-3 or TRBV12-4 to TRBJ1-3; D may be TRBD1 (5 bases). The V end lost 0 bases, the J end lost 3 bases, and 21 bases lay between the germline ends. The length of the CDR3 is 19 residues. In DNA form, the CDR3 reads TGTGCCAGCAGTTTAGCCTTCCTCCAGGGAAGGTTATTTGGAAACACCATATATTTT. Protein sequence: CASSLAFLQGRLFGNTIYF.